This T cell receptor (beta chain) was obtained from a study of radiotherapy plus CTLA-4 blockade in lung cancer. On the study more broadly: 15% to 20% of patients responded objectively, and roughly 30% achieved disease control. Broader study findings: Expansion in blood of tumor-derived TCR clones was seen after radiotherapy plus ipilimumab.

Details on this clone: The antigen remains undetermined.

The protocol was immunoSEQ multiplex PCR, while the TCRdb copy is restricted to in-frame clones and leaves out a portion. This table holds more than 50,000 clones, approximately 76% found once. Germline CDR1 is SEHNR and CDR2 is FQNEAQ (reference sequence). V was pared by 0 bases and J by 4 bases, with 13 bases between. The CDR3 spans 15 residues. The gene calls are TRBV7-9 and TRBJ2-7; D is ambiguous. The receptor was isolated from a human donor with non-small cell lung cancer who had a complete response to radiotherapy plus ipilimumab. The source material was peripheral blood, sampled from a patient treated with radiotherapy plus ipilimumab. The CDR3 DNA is TGTGCCAGCAGCTTAGCCTCGGGTGTAGTTTACGAGCAGTACTTC. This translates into CASSLASGVVYEQYF.